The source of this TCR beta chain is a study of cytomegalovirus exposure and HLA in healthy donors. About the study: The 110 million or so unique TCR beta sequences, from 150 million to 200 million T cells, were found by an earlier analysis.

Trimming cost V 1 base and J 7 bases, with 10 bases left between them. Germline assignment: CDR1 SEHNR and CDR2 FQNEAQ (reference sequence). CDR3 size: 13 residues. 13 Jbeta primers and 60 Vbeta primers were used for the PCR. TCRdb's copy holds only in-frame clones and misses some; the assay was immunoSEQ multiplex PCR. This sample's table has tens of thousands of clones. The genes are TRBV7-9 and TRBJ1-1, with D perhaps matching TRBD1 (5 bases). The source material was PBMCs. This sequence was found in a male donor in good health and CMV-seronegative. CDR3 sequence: CASSLDWGDEAFF. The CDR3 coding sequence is TGTGCCAGCAGCTTAGACTGGGGCGATGAAGCTTTCTTT.